This T cell receptor (beta chain) was found in a study of blood T cell repertoires in COVID-19. Study details: The United States, Italy and Spain were the sources of the acute and convalescent COVID-19 samples.

Some clones are missing from TCRdb's copy, which holds only in-frame ones; the method was immunoSEQ multiplex PCR. The sample includes about 250,000 clones, almost 85% of them seen just once. CDR1 and CDR2 from the germline V gene are WNHNN and SYGVQD (reference sequence). The V end was cut by 2 bases, the J end by 11 bases, with 13 bases between. This CDR3 comprises 13 residues. This clone was recorded once. This receptor was taken from a woman between 50 and 59 years old with acute COVID-19. The rearrangement joins TRBV10-1 to TRBJ1-5; D might be TRBD1 (6 bases). Sequencing was performed on PBMCs or T cells enriched from blood (not recorded which). The CDR3 DNA sequence: TGCGCCAGCAGTGAGGACACAGGGTCGACCCAGCATTTT. Amino acid sequence: CASSEDTGSTQHF.